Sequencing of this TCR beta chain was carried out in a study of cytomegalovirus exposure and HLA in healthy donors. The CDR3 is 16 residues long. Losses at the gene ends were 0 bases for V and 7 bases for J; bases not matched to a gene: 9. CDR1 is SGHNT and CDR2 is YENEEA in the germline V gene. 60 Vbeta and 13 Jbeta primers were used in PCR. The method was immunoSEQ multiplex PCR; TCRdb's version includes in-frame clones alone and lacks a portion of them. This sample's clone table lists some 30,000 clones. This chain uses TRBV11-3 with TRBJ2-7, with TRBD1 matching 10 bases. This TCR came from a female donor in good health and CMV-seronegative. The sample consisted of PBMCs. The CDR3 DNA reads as TGTGCCAGCAGCTTAGATGGGACAGGGGCTCCGGGGGAGCAGTACTTC. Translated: CASSLDGTGAPGEQYF.